The TCR beta chain described here comes from a study of shared clonotypes between healthy human individuals. CDR3 length: 15 residues. V shed 3 bases and J shed 0 bases, with 9 bases lying between them. Germline lookup yields CDR1 PRHDT and CDR2 FYEKMQ (reference sequence). Some clones are missing from TCRdb's copy, which holds only in-frame ones; the method was immunoSEQ multiplex PCR. Of about 2.1 million clones in the sample, about 93% were seen once. Only CD45RO-negative cells positively selected for CCR7 counted as naive CD8 cells, so terminally differentiated effector memory CD45RA+ cells were excluded. Donors comprised healthy HIV-negative adults lacking recent acute infections or vaccinations.

The specimen sequenced was naive CD8+ T cells from PBMCs. This clonotype was obtained from a man aged 18 to 35 in good health. Some clones in this sample may be carry-over from other donors' samples. J is TRBJ1-3 and V is TRBV13, with unresolved D. The CDR3, as DNA: TGTGCCAGCAGCTTTCGACAAGTCTCTGGAAACACCATATATTTT. It specifies CASSFRQVSGNTIYF. Filled out from reference TRBV13 and TRBJ1-3, the complete variable domain reads AAGVIQSPRHLIKEKRETATLKCYPIPRHDTVYWYQQGPGQDPQFLISFYEKMQSDKGSIPDRFSAQQFSDYHSELNMSSLELGDSALYFCASSFRQVSGNTIYFGEGSWLTVV.